The clone carrying this T cell receptor (beta chain) was picked up many times. Germline CDR1 reads DFQATT; CDR2 reads SNEGSKA (reference sequence). The CDR3 is 14 amino acids. V was cut by 0 bases and J by 6 bases, with 15 bases left in between. The record originates from a study of glioma-infiltrating T cells. TCR alpha and beta CDR3 regions were amplified from RNA using iRepertoire nested multiplex PCR. MiXCR, applied by TCRdb to the multiplex PCR reads, yields one record per CDR3 protein. The repertoire holds some 99,000 distinct CDR3 sequences, with 25% as singletons. Sequencing input: glioma tissue, nonneoplastic brain tissue, or PBMCs (not recorded which). The TCR sequence derives from a human donor with low-grade glioma or glioblastoma, undergoing nonglioma brain surgery, or in good health (not recorded which). The chain carries TRBV20-1 and TRBJ2-7; tentatively, D is TRBD2 (5 bases). As DNA, the CDR3 is TGCAGTGCTAGAGATCTGACTATCTTGTCCGAGCAGTACTTC. Translation gives CSARDLTILSEQYF.